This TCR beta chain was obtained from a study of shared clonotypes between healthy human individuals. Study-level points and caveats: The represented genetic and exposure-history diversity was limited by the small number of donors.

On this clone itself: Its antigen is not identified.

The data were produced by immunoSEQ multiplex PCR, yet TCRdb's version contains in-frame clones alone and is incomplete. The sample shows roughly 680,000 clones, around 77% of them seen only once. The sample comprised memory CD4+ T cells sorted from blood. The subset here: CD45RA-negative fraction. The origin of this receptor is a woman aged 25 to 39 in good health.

CDR3: CSVVRGDEQYF. The CDR3 DNA reads TGCAGCGTTGTGCGCGGGGACGAGCAGTACTTC. J is TRBJ2-7 and V is TRBV29-1; weak D call: TRBD2 (6 bases). CDR3 length: 11 residues. CDR1 SQVTM and CDR2 ANQGSEA come from the germline V gene. V was clipped by 4 bases and J by 5 bases, with 9 bases between them.